This T cell receptor beta chain was observed in a study of beta chain features in type 1 diabetes. At the level of the study: Sorted cells from all samples, numbering 100 million to 120 million, were examined.

One heparinised draw of blood, averaging roughly 110 mL, came from each donor. Study-wide results and caveats: Type 1 diabetes patients showed fewer insertions and more deletions at VDJ junctions.

CDR3 length: 14 amino acids. The V end lost 6 bases, the J end lost 9 bases, and 15 bases lay between the germline ends. From germline, CDR1 is LGHNA and CDR2 YNFKEQ. cDNA synthesis used the whole RNA isolate, giving expressed TCRB sequences. The study sequenced naive, central memory and regulatory T cell samples to an average of roughly 3.8 million reads. Sequenced by immunoSEQ multiplex PCR; TCRdb stores in-frame clones only, minus some. This sample carries about 180,000 clones, about 13% of them seen once, and the ten largest clones take less than 0.7%. As for this clone: Its target is unknown.

The V gene is TRBV4-2, the J gene TRBJ2-6; TRBD1 is a possible D gene (6 bases). The specimen was central memory CD4+ T cells from blood. The clonotype originates from a woman aged 18-29 years in good health. The CDR3 DNA reads as TGTGCCAGCAGGGGTGGACAGCTCCTCAACGTCCTGACTTTC. This encodes CASRGGQLLNVLTF.